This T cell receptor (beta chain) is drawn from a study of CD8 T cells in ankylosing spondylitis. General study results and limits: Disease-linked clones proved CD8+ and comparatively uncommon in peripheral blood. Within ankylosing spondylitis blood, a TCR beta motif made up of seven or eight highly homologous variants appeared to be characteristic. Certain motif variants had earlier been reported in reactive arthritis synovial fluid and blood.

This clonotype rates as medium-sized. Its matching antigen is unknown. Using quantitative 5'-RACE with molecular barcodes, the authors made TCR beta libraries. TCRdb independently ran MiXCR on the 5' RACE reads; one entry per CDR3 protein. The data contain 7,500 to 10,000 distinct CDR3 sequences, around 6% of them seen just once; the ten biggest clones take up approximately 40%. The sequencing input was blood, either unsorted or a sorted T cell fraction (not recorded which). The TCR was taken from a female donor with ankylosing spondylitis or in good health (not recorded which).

The CDR3 DNA sequence: TGTGCCAGCAGCGTATCCATAACCCCCCAGGGGACCACTGAAGCTTTCTTT. Translation: CASSVSITPQGTTEAFF. The rearrangement joins TRBV9 to TRBJ1-1, with TRBD1 as a possible D gene (6 bases). This CDR3 spans 17 amino acids. Germline V gene lookup returns CDR1 SGDLS and CDR2 YYNGEE. V lost 1 base and J lost 4, with 20 bases in between. The full variable domain, rest sourced from reference TRBV9 and TRBJ1-1, is DSGVTQTPKHLITATGQRVTLRCSPRSGDLSVYWYQQSLDQGLQFLIQYYNGEERAKGNILERFSAQQFPDLHSELNLSSLELGDSALYFCASSVSITPQGTTEAFFGQGTRLTVV.